One sample yielded the 13 T cell receptor beta chains listed below, sequenced in a study of blood T cell repertoires in COVID-19 (dated by TCRdb to the early 2020s). The library was generated by the immunoSEQ multiplex PCR assay. TCRdb took this table from immuneACCESS and kept in-frame rearrangements with V and J called. Such tables lack part of the clones; where checked against another copy, unresolved V genes explain under half of the gap, and the rest is unexplained. The sample records just over 350,000 clones, roughly 90% of which are singletons. Roughly 6.6% of the sample is in the top ten clones. The sequencing input was peripheral blood. The receptor set was obtained from a woman aged 55-69 years with COVID-19, enrolled during active disease.

The chain has TRBV4-3 and TRBJ2-4, with TRBD1 identical over 9 bases. Trimming at V came to 0 bases and at J to 8 bases, leaving 8 bases not matched to a gene. There are 16 residues in the CDR3. Germline V gene data show CDR1 as LGHNA and CDR2 as YSLEER. The CDR3 here is CASSQDSPTGGYIQYF. DNA of the CDR3: TGCGCCAGCAGCCAAGATTCCCCGACAGGGGGGTACATTCAGTACTTC.

This clone turned up a few times. The genes are TRBV5-4 and TRBJ2-7, with 7 bases fitting TRBD1. The CDR3 loop spans 15 amino acids. Germline V gene lookup returns CDR1 SGHNT and CDR2 YYREEE (reference sequence). V dropped 4 bases and J dropped 3; count of bases not matched to a gene: 10. As DNA, the CDR3 is TGTGCCAGCAGCCCGACCACTTGGACAGGCTACGAGCAGTACTTC. This gives the protein CASSPTTWTGYEQYF.

This chain joins TRBV5-1 and TRBJ2-1, with 13 bases lining up with TRBD2. The trim removed 2 bases at V and 14 bases at J, leaving 1 base unmatched. Germline lookup yields CDR1 SGHRS and CDR2 YFSETQ. The CDR3 covers 12 residues. CDR3 coding DNA: TGCGCCAGCAGCTTTACTAGCGGGGGGGAGTTCTTC. This encodes CASSFTSGGEFF.

The V gene is TRBV2, the J gene TRBJ1-5; TRBD1 aligns across 7 bases. Germline CDR1 reads SNHLY; CDR2 reads FYNNEI. V lost 7 bases, J lost 4 bases, and 10 bases stayed unmatched. The CDR3 extends over 15 amino acids. The CDR3 DNA sequence: TGTGCCAGCACCTGGACAGGTAGAAGGAATCAGCCCCAGCATTTT. This encodes CASTWTGRRNQPQHF.

V is TRBV9 and J is TRBJ2-7; 8 bases fit TRBD1. V lost 3 bases, J lost 2 bases, and 7 bases stayed unmatched. CDR1 is SGDLS, CDR2 YYNGEE, per germline. This CDR3 is built from 15 residues. Here the CDR3 DNA reads TGTGCCAGCAGCGCCACAAGGGACAGGCCCTACGAGCAGTACTTC. Translation: CASSATRDRPYEQYF.

The rearrangement joins TRBV3-1 (or the pseudogene TRBV3-2) to TRBJ1-6, with a weak D call TRBD1 (5 bases). The CDR3 consists of 15 residues. Germline loops: CDR1 LGHDT, CDR2 YNNKEL (reference sequence). V was clipped by 4 bases and J by 5 bases, with 12 bases between them. The CDR3 DNA sequence: TGTGCCAGCAGCCCGACGACAGCAGATAATTCACCCCTCCACTTT. It specifies CASSPTTADNSPLHF.

The V gene is TRBV5-1, the J gene TRBJ2-2, with TRBD2 as a possible D gene (5 bases). In germline, CDR1 is SGHRS, CDR2 YFSETQ. The CDR3 has 15 residues. Trimming pared 1 base from V and 5 bases from J, leaving 12 bases between. Written as DNA, the CDR3 is TGCGCCAGCAGCTTGACGGCTAGCCGAACCGGGGAGCTGTTTTTT. Its translation: CASSLTASRTGELFF.

The chain uses TRBV9 and TRBJ2-3; 8 bases line up with TRBD2. With V trimmed by 4 bases and J by 5 bases, 21 bases remained unmatched. The germline CDR1 and CDR2 sequences are SGDLS and YYNGEE. This CDR3 comprises 19 residues. The CDR3 spells CASSKSMSVAGGPGDTQYF. Written as DNA, the CDR3 is TGTGCCAGCAGCAAAAGTATGTCGGTTGCGGGGGGTCCCGGAGATACGCAGTATTTT.

The chain has TRBV7-2 and TRBJ2-5, with 9 positions matching TRBD2. V gave up 6 bases and J gave up 5 bases; unmatched junction bases: 10. Germline V gene sequence: CDR1 SGHTA, CDR2 FQGNSA. The CDR3 is 15 residues long. The CDR3 nucleotides read TGTGCCAGCAGAAACCGGAGCGGGGGGAGTGAGACCCAGTACTTC. Translated, it gives CASRNRSGGSETQYF.

This chain joins TRBV30 and TRBJ1-3; D uncertain. The germline gives CDR1 GTSNPN, CDR2 SVGIG (reference sequence). Trimming stripped 2 bases from V and 4 bases from J, with 12 bases between. The CDR3 contains 14 residues. The CDR3 is CAWSLPGGGNTIYF. CDR3 bases: TGTGCCTGGAGTCTACCGGGAGGCGGAAACACCATATATTTT. The entire variable domain, with the rest obtained from reference TRBV30 and TRBJ1-3, is as follows: SQTIHQWPATLVQPVGSPLSLECTVEGTSNPNLYWYRQAAGRGLQLLFYSVGIGQISSEVPQNLSASRPQDRQFILSSKKLLLSDSGFYLCAWSLPGGGNTIYFGEGSWLTVV.

This chain joins TRBV5-5 and TRBJ1-1; D gene ambiguous. Germline values: CDR1 SGHKS, CDR2 YYEKEE (reference sequence). CDR3 length equals 13 residues. V was trimmed by 1 base and J by 1 base, leaving 5 bases between them. CDR3 amino acids: CASSLPGNTEAFF. The CDR3 DNA sequence: TGTGCCAGCAGCTTGCCCGGGAACACTGAAGCTTTCTTT.

V is TRBV2 and J is TRBJ1-4; TRBD1 aligns across 8 bases. V was clipped by 3 bases and J by 8 bases; unmatched bases: 11. Per the germline V gene, CDR1 is SNHLY and CDR2 is FYNNEI. The CDR3 is 16 residues long. CDR3 coding DNA: TGTGCCAGCAGTGAGGGAGCAGGGGGCTGGGGAGAAAAACTGTTTTTT. Translating it yields CASSEGAGGWGEKLFF.

This chain uses TRBV10-2 with TRBJ2-1; D gene ambiguous. The CDR3 length is 16 residues. V lost 2 bases and J lost 6, with 17 bases in between. Germline V lookup: CDR1 WSHSY, CDR2 SAAADI. As DNA, the CDR3 is TGCGCCAGCAGTGAGGGGCTTGATAAGCATTTCAATGAGCAGTTCTTC. Translation: CASSEGLDKHFNEQFF.